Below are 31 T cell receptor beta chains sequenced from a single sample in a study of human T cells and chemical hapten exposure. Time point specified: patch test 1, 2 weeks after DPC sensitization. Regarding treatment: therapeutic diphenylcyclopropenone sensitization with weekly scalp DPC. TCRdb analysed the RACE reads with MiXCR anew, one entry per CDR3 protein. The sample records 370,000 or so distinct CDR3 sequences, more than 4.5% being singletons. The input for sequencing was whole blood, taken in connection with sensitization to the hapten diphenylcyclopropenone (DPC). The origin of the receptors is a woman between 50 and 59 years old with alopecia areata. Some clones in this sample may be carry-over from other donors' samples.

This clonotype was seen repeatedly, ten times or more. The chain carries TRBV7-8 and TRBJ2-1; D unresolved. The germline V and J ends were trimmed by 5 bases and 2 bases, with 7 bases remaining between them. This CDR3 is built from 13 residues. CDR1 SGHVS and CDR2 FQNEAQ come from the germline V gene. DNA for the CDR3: TGTGCCAGCAGCCGAAGGACCTACAATGAGCAGTTCTTC. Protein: CASSRRTYNEQFF.

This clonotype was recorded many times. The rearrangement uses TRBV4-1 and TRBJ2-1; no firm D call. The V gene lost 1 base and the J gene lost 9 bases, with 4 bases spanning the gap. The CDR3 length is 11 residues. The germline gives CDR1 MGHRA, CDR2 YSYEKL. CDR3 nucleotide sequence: TGCGCCAGCAGCCAAGGCATTGAGCAGTTCTTC. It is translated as CASSQGIEQFF.

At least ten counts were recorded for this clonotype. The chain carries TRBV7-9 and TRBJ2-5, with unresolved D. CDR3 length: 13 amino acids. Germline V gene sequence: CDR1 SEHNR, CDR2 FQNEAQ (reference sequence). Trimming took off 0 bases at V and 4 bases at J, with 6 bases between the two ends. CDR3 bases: TGTGCCAGCAGCTTAGCGATCTTAGAGACCCAGTACTTC. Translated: CASSLAILETQYF.

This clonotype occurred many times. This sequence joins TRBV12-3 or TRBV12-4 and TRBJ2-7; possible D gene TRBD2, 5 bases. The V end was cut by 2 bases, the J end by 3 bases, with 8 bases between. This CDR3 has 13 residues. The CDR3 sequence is CASSLFGVYEQYF. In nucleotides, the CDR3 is TGTGCCAGCAGTTTATTCGGGGTCTACGAGCAGTACTTC.

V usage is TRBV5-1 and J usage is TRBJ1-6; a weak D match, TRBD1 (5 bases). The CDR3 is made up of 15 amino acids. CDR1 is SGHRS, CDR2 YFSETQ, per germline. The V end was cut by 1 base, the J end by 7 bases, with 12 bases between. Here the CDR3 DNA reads TGCGCCAGCAGCTTGTCTTTGGGGGGAAATTCACCCCTCCACTTT. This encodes CASSLSLGGNSPLHF.

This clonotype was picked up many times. This chain's CDR3 is CASNTQNDQPQHF. CDR3 DNA: TGTGCCAGCAACACTCAGAACGATCAGCCCCAGCATTTT. V is TRBV12-3 or TRBV12-4 and J is TRBJ1-5; D is ambiguous. V shed 7 bases and J shed 5 bases, with 12 bases lying between them. There are 13 residues in the CDR3.

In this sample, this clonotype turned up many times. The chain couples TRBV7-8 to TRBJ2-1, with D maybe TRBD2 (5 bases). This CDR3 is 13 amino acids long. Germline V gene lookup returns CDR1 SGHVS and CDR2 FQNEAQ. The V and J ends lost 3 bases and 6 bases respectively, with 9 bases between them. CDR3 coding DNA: TGTGCCAGCAGCTTTGGACTGCTCAATGAGCAGTTCTTC. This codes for CASSFGLLNEQFF.

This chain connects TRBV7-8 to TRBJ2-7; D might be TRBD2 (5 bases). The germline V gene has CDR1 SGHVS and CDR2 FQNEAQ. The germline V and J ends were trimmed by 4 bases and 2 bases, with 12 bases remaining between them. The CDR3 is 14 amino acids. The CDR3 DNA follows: TGTGCCAGCAGCTCCGAGATGGGAGCCTACGAGCAGTACTTC. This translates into CASSSEMGAYEQYF.

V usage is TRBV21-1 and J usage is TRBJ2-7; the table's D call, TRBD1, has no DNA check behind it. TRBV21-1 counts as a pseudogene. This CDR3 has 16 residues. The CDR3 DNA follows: TGTGCCAGCAGCAAGCTCATTTGGGGGACCACCTACGAGCAGTACTTC. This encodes CASSKLIWGTTYEQYF.

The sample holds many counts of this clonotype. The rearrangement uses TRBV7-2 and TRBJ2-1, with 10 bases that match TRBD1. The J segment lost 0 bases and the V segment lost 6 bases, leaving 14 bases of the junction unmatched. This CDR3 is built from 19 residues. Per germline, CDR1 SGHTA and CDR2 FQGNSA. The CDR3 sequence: CASRLTGGVSGSSYNEQFF. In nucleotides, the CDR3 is TGTGCCAGCAGGTTGACAGGGGGCGTTAGCGGTAGCTCCTACAATGAGCAGTTCTTC.

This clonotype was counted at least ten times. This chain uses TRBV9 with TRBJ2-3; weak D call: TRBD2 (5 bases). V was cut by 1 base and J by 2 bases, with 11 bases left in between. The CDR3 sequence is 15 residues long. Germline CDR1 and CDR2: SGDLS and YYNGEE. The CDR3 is CASSVIAGPTDTQYF. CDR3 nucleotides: TGTGCCAGCAGCGTAATCGCGGGTCCCACAGATACGCAGTATTTT.

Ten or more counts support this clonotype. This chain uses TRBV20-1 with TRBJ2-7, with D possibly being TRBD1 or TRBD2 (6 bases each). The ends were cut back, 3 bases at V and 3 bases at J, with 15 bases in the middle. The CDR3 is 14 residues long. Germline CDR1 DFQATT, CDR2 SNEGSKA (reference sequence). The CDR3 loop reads CSARRGRGSYEQYF. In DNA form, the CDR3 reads TGCAGTGCTAGGCGGGGCAGGGGAAGCTACGAGCAGTACTTC.

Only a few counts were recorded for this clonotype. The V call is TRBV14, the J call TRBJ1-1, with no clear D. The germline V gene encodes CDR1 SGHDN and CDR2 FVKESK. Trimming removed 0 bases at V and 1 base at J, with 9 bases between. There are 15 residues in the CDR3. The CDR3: CASSQDFAANTEAFF. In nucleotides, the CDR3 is TGTGCCAGCAGCCAAGATTTCGCGGCGAACACTGAAGCTTTCTTT.

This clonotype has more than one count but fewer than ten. DNA of the CDR3: TGTGCCAGCAGTTTTACTTCCAGGCGTACAGATACGCAGTATTTT. It encodes CASSFTSRRTDTQYF. The genes are TRBV12-3 or TRBV12-4 and TRBJ2-3; D remains unclear. There are 15 residues in the CDR3. Trimming took off 3 bases at V and 3 bases at J, with 13 bases between the two ends.

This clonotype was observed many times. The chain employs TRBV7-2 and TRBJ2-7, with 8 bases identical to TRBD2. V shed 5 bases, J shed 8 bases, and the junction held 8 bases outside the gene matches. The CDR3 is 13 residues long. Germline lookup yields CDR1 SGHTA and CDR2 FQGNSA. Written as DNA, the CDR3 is TGTGCCAGCAGCCGGCTGGGCGGGGGGCAGCAGTACTTC. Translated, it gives CASSRLGGGQQYF.

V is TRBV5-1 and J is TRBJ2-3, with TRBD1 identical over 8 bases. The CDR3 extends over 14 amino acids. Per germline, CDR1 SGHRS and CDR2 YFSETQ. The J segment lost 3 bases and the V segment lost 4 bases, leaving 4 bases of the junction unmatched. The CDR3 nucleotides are TGCGCCAGCAGCAAGGGACAGGCTACAGATACGCAGTATTTT. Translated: CASSKGQATDTQYF.

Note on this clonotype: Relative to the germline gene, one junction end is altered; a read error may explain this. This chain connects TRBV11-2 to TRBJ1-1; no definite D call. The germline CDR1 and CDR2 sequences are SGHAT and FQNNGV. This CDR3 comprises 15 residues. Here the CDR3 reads CASCLGRDGGTEAFF. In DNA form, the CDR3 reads TGTGCCAGCTGCTTAGGGAGGGATGGTGGGACTGAAGCTTTCTTT.

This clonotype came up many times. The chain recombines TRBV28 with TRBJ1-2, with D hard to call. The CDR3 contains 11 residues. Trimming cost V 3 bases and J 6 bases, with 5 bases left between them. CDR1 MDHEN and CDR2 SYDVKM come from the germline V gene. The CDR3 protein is CASSFSHGYTF. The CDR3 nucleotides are TGTGCCAGCAGTTTTTCCCATGGCTACACCTTC.

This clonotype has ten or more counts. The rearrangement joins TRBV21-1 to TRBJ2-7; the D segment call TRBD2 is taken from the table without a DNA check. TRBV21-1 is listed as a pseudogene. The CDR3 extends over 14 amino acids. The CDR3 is CASRQGGGFHEQYF. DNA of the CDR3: TGTGCCAGCCGGCAGGGAGGGGGGTTCCACGAGCAGTACTTC.

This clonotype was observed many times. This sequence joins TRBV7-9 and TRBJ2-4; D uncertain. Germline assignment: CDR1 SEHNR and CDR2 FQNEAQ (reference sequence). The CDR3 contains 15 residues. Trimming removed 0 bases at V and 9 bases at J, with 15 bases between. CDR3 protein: CASSLALNPNGIQYF. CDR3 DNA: TGTGCCAGCAGCTTAGCCTTGAACCCGAACGGCATTCAGTACTTC.

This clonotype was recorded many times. CDR3 in DNA: TGTGCCAGCAGCGGGGGCGGGATTAAGAACACTGAAGCTTTCTTT. As protein: CASSGGGIKNTEAFF. The V call is TRBV5-6, the J call TRBJ1-1, with a tentative D call TRBD1 (6 bases). Germline values: CDR1 SGHDT, CDR2 YYEEEE. This CDR3 contains 15 residues. Trimming removed 4 bases at V and 1 base at J, with 14 bases between.

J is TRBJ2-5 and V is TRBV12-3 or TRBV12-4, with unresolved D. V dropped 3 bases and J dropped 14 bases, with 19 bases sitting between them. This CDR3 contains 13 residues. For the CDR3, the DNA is TGTGCCAGCAGTTTCGCAGCTCGAACGGTTACATACTTC. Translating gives CASSFAARTVTYF.

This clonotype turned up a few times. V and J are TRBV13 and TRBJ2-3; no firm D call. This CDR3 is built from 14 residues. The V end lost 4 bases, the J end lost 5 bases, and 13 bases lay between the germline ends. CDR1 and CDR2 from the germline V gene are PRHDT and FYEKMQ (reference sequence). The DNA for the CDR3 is TGTGCCAGCAGCTCTGGATCTAGTGGAGATACGCAGTATTTT. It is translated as CASSSGSSGDTQYF.

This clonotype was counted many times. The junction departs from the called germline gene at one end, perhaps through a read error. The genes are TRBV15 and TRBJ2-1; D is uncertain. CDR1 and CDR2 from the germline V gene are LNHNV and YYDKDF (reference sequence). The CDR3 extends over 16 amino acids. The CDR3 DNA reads TGTGCCACCAGCAGTCTACTAACCGACTCCAACAATGAGCAGTTCTTC. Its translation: CATSSLLTDSNNEQFF. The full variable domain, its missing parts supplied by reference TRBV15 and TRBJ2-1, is DAMVIQNPRYQVTQFGKPVTLSCSQTLNHNVMYWYQQKSSQAPKLLFHYYDKDFNNEADTPDNFQSRRPNTSFCFLDIRSPGLGDTAMYLCATSSLLTDSNNEQFFGPGTRLTVL.

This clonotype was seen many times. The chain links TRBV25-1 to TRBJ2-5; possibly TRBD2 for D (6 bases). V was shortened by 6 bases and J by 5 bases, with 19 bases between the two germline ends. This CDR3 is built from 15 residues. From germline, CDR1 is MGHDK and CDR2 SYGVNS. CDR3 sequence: CASRLGGAAEETQYF. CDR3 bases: TGTGCCAGCAGACTAGGCGGGGCCGCCGAGGAGACCCAGTACTTC. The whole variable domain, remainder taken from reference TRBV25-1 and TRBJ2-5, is EADIYQTPRYLVIGTGKKITLECSQTMGHDKMYWYQQDPGMELHLIHYSYGVNSTEKGDLSSESTVSRIRTEHFPLTLESARPSHTSQYLCASRLGGAAEETQYFGPGTRLLVL.

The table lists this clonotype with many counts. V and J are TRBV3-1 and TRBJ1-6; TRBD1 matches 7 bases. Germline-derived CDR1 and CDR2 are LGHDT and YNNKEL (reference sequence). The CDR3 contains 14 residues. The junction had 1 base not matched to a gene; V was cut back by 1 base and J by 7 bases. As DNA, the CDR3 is TGTGCCAGCAGCCAAGGGGGACAGAATTCACCCCTCCACTTT. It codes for CASSQGGQNSPLHF.

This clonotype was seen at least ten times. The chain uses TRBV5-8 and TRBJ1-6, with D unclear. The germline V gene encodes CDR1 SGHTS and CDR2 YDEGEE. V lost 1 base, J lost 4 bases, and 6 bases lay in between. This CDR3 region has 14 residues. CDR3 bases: TGTGCCAGCAGCTTGCGGTCATATAATTCACCCCTCCACTTT. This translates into CASSLRSYNSPLHF.

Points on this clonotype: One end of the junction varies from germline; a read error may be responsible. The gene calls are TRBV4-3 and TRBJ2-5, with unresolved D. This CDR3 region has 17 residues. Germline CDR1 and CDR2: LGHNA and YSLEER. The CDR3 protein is CACSQEALADWQETQYF. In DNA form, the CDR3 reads TGCGCCTGCAGCCAAGAAGCCCTCGCCGACTGGCAAGAGACCCAGTACTTC.

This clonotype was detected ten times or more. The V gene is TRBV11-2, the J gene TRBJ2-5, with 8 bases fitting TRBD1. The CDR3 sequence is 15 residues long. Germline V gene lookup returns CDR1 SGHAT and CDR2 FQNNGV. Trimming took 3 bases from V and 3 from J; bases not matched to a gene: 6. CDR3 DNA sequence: TGTGCCAGCAGCTTGCAGGGGGCATTCGAAGAGACCCAGTACTTC. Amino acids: CASSLQGAFEETQYF.

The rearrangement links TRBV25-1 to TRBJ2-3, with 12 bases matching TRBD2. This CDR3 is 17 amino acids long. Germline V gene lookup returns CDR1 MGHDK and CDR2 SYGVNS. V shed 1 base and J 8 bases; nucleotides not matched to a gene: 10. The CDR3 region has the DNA TGTGCCAGCAGTGAATCCTGGCTAGCGGGAGGGCCGGGTACGCAGTATTTT. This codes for CASSESWLAGGPGTQYF.

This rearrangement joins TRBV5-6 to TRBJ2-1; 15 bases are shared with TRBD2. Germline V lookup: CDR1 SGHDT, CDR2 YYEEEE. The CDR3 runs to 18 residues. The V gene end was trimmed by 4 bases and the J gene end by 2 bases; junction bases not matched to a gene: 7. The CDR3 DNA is TGTGCCAGCAGCGGGACTAGCGGGGGGCCGAGAACCTACAATGAGCAGTTCTTC. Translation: CASSGTSGGPRTYNEQFF.